The 13 T cell receptor beta chains below come from one sample, sequenced in a study of blood T cells in healthy people across ages. Then a second PCR, running about 7 to 11 cycles, was carried out with a sample-barcoded 5' primer and a J-beta primer mix. One entry per CDR3 protein, called by TCRdb with MiXCR from the 5' RACE reads. The sample holds around 710,000 distinct CDR3 sequences, more than 40% seen once. Sequenced material: blood. These receptors were taken from a woman aged 55 to 70 in good health.

This clonotype was detected only a few times. V is TRBV6-1 and J is TRBJ1-5, with D hard to call. The germline CDR1 and CDR2 sequences are MNHNS and SASEGT. The CDR3 extends over 17 amino acids. The germline V and J ends were trimmed by 0 bases and 7 bases, with 19 bases remaining between them. Here the CDR3 DNA reads TGTGCCAGCAGTGAAGCTTACGACCCGAGGGTTGGACAGCCCCAGCATTTT. It translates to CASSEAYDPRVGQPQHF.

This clonotype turned up a few times. The V call is TRBV12-3 or TRBV12-4, the J call TRBJ1-5; 12 bases are shared with TRBD1. CDR3 length: 18 residues. J gave up 3 bases and V 3 bases, and 9 bases lay outside the gene matches. CDR3 sequence: CASSFRGTGGVNNQPQHF. The CDR3 nucleotides are TGTGCCAGCAGTTTCCGAGGGACAGGGGGCGTAAACAATCAGCCCCAGCATTTT.

As to this clonotype: The junction does not match germline at one end; this may be a read error. The V and J genes are TRBV9 and TRBJ2-1; 10 positions match TRBD2. Germline V gives CDR1 SGDLS, CDR2 YYNGEE. The CDR3 sequence is 16 residues long. The CDR3 DNA reads TGTGCCGGCAGCCGATCCCTAGCGGGGGAAAACAATGAGCAGTTCTTC. Translation: CAGSRSLAGENNEQFF.

This clonotype has only a few counts. The V and J genes are TRBV4-2 and TRBJ1-1; D might be TRBD1 (6 bases). This CDR3 is built from 15 residues. From germline, CDR1 is LGHNA and CDR2 YNFKEQ. Trimming stripped 0 bases from V and 3 bases from J, with 11 bases between. The CDR3 nucleotides are TGTGCCAGCAGCCAAGATCTGGCAGGGGACACTGAAGCTTTCTTT. It codes for CASSQDLAGDTEAFF.

This clonotype was counted ten times or more. The chain combines TRBV4-2 with TRBJ2-5; tentatively, D is TRBD2 (6 bases). The CDR3 runs to 13 residues. Germline loops: CDR1 LGHNA, CDR2 YNFKEQ. V lost 4 bases, J lost 5 bases, and 11 bases lay in between. CDR3 residues: CASSPRDLETQYF. The CDR3 DNA sequence: TGTGCCAGCAGCCCCAGGGACTTGGAGACCCAGTACTTC.

The chain is built from TRBV20-1 and TRBJ1-5, with D maybe TRBD1 (6 bases). Germline values: CDR1 DFQATT, CDR2 SNEGSKA (reference sequence). The CDR3 covers 15 residues. The V gene lost 0 bases and the J gene lost 6 bases, with 15 bases spanning the gap. In DNA, the CDR3 is TGCAGTGCTAGAGATGTGACAGGTGGCCTTCAGCCCCAGCATTTT. Residues: CSARDVTGGLQPQHF.

There are a few counts of this clonotype. V is TRBV7-3 and J is TRBJ2-3; 7 bases are shared with TRBD2. The germline V gene encodes CDR1 SGHTA and CDR2 FQGTGA. V trimming: 1 base; J trimming: 6 bases; junction bases outside the gene matches: 1. The CDR3 is 13 residues long. CDR3: CASSLREGDTQYF. The CDR3 nucleotides read TGTGCCAGCAGCTTAAGGGAGGGCGATACGCAGTATTTT. Complete variable domain (other parts from reference TRBV7-3 and TRBJ2-3): GAGVSQTPSNKVTEKGKYVELRCDPISGHTALYWYRQSLGQGPEFLIYFQGTGAADDSGLPNDRFFAVRPEGSVSTLKIQRTERGDSAVYLCASSLREGDTQYFGPGTRLTVL.

This clonotype was recorded at least ten times. The V and J genes are TRBV12-3 or TRBV12-4 and TRBJ1-5, with a tentative D call TRBD1 (6 bases). V was pared by 6 bases and J by 5 bases, with 14 bases between. The length of the CDR3 is 14 residues. The CDR3 nucleotides read TGTGCCAGCAGAAACGGACAGAGGCATCAGCCCCAGCATTTT. Its protein is CASRNGQRHQPQHF.

This rearrangement joins TRBV12-3 or TRBV12-4 to TRBJ2-3; D remains unclear. Trimming took off 6 bases at V and 0 bases at J, with 13 bases between the two ends. The CDR3 is made up of 15 amino acids. This CDR3 is CASSFNMASTDTQYF. The CDR3, as DNA: TGTGCCAGCAGCTTCAATATGGCTAGCACAGATACGCAGTATTTT.

This clonotype was observed a few times. The chain is built from TRBV10-3 and TRBJ1-2; D not certain. Germline lookup yields CDR1 ENHRY and CDR2 SYGVKD. This CDR3 is 18 amino acids long. The ends were cut back, 0 bases at V and 2 bases at J, with 19 bases in the middle. In nucleotides, the CDR3 is TGTGCCATCAGTGAGTCGATCAGCGACGGGTTACTAAACTATGGCTACACCTTC. It yields the protein CAISESISDGLLNYGYTF.

V is TRBV9 and J is TRBJ2-3, with 11 nucleotides matching TRBD2. From germline, CDR1 is SGDLS and CDR2 YYNGEE. The CDR3 totals 17 residues. Unmatched junction bases numbered 11, after V lost 3 bases and J lost 5 bases. CDR3 amino acids: CASSGAASGGQGDTQYF. The CDR3 DNA is TGTGCCAGCAGCGGAGCGGCTAGCGGGGGGCAGGGAGATACGCAGTATTTT.

This clonotype was picked up a small number of times. The chain couples TRBV7-9 to TRBJ2-5; 8 bases line up with TRBD2. With V trimmed by 5 bases and J by 2 bases, 10 bases remained unmatched. This CDR3 contains 16 residues. Germline V gene sequence: CDR1 SEHNR, CDR2 FQNEAQ (reference sequence). The CDR3 sequence: CASSPFSGAIQETQYF. CDR3 nucleotides: TGTGCCAGCAGCCCCTTTAGCGGGGCGATTCAAGAGACCCAGTACTTC.

This clonotype was seen a few times. This chain connects TRBV23-1 to TRBJ1-2, with D possibly matching TRBD1 (6 bases). Being an ORF, TRBV23-1 has a function that is uncertain. The V end lost 4 bases, the J end lost 1 base, and 13 bases lay between the germline ends. This CDR3 has 15 residues. Here the CDR3 reads CASSLGGSNNYGYTF. The CDR3 nucleotides are TGCGCCAGCAGTCTCGGGGGCTCAAATAACTATGGCTACACCTTC.